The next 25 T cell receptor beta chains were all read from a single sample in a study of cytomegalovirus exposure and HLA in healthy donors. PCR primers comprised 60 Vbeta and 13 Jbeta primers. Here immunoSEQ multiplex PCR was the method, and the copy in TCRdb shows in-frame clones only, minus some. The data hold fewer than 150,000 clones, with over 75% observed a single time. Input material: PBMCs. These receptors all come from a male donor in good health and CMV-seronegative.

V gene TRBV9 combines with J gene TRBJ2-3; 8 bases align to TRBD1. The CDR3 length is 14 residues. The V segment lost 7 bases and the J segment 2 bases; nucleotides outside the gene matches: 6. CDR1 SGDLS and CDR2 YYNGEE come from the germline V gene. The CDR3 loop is CASRRGQATDTQYF. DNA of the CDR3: TGTGCCAGCCGCAGGGGGCAGGCCACAGATACGCAGTATTTT. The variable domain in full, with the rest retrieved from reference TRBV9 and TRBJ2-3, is DSGVTQTPKHLITATGQRVTLRCSPRSGDLSVYWYQQSLDQGLQFLIQYYNGEERAKGNILERFSAQQFPDLHSELNLSSLELGDSALYFCASRRGQATDTQYFGPGTRLTVL.

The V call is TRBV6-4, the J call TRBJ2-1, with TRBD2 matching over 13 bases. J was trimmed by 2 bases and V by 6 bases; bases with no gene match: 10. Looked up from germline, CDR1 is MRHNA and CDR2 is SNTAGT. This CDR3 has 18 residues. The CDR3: CASRWGLAGPRPYNEQFF. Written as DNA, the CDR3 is TGTGCCAGCAGGTGGGGACTAGCGGGACCGAGGCCCTACAATGAGCAGTTCTTC.

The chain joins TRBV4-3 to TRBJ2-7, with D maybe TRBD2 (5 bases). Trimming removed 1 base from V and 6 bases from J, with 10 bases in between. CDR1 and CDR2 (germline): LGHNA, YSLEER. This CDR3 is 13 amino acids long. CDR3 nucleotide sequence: TGCGCCAGCAGCCAAGTGGAAGGGAGCGAGCAGTACTTC. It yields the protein CASSQVEGSEQYF.

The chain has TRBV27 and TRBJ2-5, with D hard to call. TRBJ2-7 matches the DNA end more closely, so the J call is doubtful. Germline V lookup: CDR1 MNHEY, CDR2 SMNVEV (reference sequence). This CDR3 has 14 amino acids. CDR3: CASSSGPSSYEQYF. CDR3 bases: TGTGCCAGCAGTTCGGGTCCTAGCTCCTACGAGCAGTACTTC.

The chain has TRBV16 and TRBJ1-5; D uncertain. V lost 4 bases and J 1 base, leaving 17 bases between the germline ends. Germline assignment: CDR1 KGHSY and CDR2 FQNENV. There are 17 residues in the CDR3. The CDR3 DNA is TGTGCCAGCAGCCTAGGGCCGGGAGGGAAAAGCAATCAGCCCCAGCATTTT. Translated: CASSLGPGGKSNQPQHF.

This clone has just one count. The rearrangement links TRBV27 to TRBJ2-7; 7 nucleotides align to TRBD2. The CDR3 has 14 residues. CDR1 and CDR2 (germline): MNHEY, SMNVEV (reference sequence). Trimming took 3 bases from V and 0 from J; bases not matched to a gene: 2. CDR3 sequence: CASSFGRSSYEQYF. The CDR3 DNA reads TGTGCCAGCAGTTTCGGGAGGAGCTCCTACGAGCAGTACTTC.

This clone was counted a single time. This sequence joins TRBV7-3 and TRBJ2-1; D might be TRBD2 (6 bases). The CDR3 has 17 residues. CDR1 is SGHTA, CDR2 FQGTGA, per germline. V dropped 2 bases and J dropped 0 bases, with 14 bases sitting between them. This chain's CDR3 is CASSLRGGISSYNEQFF. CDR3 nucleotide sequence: TGTGCCAGCAGCTTACGGGGCGGGATAAGCTCCTACAATGAGCAGTTCTTC.

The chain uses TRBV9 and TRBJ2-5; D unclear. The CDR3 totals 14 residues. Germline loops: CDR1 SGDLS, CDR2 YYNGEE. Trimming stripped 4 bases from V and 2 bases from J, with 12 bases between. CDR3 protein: CASSYLDGQETQYF. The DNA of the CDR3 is TGTGCCAGCAGCTACCTAGACGGACAAGAGACCCAGTACTTC.

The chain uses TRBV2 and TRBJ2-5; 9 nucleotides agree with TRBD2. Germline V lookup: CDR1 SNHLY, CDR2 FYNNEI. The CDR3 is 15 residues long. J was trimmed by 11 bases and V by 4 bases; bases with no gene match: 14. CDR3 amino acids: CASSVGASGTTEQYF. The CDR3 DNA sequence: TGTGCCAGCAGTGTGGGGGCTAGCGGGACGACTGAGCAGTACTTC.

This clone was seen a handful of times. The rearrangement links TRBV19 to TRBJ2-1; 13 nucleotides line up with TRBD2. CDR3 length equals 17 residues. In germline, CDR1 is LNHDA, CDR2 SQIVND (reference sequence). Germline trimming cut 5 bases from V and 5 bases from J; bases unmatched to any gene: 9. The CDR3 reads CASSSGGTSGIDNEQFF. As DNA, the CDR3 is TGTGCCAGTAGTTCCGGTGGGACTAGCGGGATCGACAATGAGCAGTTCTTC.

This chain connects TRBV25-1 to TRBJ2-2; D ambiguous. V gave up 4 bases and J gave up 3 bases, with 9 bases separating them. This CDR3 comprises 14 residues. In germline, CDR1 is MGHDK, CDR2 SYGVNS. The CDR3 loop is CASSALTYTGELFF. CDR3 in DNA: TGTGCCAGCAGTGCCTTGACTTACACCGGGGAGCTGTTTTTT.

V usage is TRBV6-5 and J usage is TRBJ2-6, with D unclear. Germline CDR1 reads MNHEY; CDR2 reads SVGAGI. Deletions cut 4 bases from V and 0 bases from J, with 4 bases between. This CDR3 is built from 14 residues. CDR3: CASSSFSGANVLTF. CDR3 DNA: TGTGCCAGCAGTTCGTTCTCTGGGGCCAACGTCCTGACTTTC.

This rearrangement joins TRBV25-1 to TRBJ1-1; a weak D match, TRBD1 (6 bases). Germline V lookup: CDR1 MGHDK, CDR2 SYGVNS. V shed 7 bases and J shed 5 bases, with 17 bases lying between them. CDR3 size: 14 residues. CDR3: CASTPGETGTEAFF. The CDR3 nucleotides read TGTGCCAGCACGCCAGGGGAAACCGGGACTGAAGCTTTCTTT.

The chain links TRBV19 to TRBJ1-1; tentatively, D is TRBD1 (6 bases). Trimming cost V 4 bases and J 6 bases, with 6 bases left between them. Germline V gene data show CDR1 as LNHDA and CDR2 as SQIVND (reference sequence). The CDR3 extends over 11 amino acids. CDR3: CASSKGAEAFF. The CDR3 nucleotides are TGTGCCAGTAGTAAGGGGGCTGAAGCTTTCTTT.

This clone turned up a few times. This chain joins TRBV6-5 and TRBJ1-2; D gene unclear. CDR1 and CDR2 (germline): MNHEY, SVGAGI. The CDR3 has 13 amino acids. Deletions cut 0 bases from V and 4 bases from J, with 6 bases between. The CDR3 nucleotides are TGTGCCAGCAGTTACTCAGGGAGCTATGGCTACACCTTC. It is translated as CASSYSGSYGYTF.

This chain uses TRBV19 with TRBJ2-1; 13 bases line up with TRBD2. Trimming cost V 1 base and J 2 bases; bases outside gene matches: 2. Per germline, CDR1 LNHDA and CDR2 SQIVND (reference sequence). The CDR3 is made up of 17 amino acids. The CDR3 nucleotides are TGTGCCAGTAGTATAGGACTAGCGGGAGGCCCCTACAATGAGCAGTTCTTC. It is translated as CASSIGLAGGPYNEQFF.

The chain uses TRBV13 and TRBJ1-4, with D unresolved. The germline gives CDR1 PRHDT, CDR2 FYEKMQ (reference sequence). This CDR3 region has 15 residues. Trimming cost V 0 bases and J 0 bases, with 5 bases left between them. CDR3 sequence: CASSLGGATNEKLFF. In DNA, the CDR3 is TGTGCCAGCAGCTTAGGCGGGGCAACTAATGAAAAACTGTTTTTT. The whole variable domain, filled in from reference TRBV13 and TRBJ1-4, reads AAGVIQSPRHLIKEKRETATLKCYPIPRHDTVYWYQQGPGQDPQFLISFYEKMQSDKGSIPDRFSAQQFSDYHSELNMSSLELGDSALYFCASSLGGATNEKLFFGSGTQLSVL.

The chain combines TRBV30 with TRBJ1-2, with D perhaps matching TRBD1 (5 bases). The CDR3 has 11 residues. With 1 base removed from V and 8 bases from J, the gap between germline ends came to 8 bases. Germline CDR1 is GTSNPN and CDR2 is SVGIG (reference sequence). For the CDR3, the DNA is TGTGCCTGGAGTGAGACAGTCGGCTACACCTTC. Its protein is CAWSETVGYTF.

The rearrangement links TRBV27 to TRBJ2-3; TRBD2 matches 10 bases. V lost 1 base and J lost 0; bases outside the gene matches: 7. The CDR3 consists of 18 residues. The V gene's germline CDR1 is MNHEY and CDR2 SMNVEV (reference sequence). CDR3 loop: CASSLFLATSGSTDTQYF. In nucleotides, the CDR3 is TGTGCCAGCAGTTTATTCCTCGCGACTAGCGGGAGCACAGATACGCAGTATTTT.

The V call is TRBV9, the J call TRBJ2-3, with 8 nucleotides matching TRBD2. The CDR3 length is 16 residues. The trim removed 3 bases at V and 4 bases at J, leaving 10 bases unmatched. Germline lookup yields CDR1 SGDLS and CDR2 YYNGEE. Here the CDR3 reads CASSAGGGFTADTQYF. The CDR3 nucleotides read TGTGCCAGCAGCGCCGGGGGGGGTTTCACCGCAGATACGCAGTATTTT.

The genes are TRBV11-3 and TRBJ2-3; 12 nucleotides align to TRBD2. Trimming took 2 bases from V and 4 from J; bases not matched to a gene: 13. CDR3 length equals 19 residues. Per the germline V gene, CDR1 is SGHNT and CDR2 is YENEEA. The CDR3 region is CASSLTKLAGGHESDTQYF. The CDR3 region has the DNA TGTGCCAGCAGCTTAACAAAGCTAGCGGGAGGGCATGAGTCAGATACGCAGTATTTT.

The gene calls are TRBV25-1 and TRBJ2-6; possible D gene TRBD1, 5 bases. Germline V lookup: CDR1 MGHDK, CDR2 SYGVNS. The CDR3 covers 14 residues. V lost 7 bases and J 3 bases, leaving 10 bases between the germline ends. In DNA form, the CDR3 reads TGTGCCAGCAAGGGGCGGTATGGGGCCAACGTCCTGACTTTC. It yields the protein CASKGRYGANVLTF. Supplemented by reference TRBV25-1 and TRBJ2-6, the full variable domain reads EADIYQTPRYLVIGTGKKITLECSQTMGHDKMYWYQQDPGMELHLIHYSYGVNSTEKGDLSSESTVSRIRTEHFPLTLESARPSHTSQYLCASKGRYGANVLTFGAGSRLTVL.

CDR3: CAARTGRNEQYF. As DNA, the CDR3 is TGTGCCGCGCGGACAGGGCGAAACGAGCAGTACTTC. The chain combines TRBV10-3 with TRBJ2-7; 8 bases line up with TRBD1. V shed 11 bases and J 5 bases; nucleotides not matched to a gene: 8. Germline CDR1 and CDR2: ENHRY and SYGVKD. This CDR3 region has 12 residues.

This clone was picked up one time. The CDR3 loop reads CASSLSPGNVGDTIYF. As DNA, the CDR3 is TGCGCCAGCAGCTTGTCCCCCGGGAACGTGGGAGACACCATATATTTT. V and J are TRBV5-1 and TRBJ1-3, with D hard to call. The germline V gene has CDR1 SGHRS and CDR2 YFSETQ. V was shortened by 1 base and J by 8 bases, with 19 bases between the two germline ends. The length of the CDR3 is 16 residues.

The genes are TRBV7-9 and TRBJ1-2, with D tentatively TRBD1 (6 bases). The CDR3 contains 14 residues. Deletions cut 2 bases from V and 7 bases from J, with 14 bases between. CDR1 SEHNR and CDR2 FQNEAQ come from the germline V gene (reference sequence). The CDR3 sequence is CASSLLRGAFGYTF. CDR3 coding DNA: TGTGCCAGCAGCTTACTTCGGGGGGCTTTTGGCTACACCTTC.